These 8 T cell receptor beta chains came from one sample sequenced in a study of T cells in Graves' hyperthyroidism and ophthalmopathy (dated by TCRdb to between 2018 and 2021). Library generation was performed with multiplex PCR. The sequencer listed for this sample is Illumina HiSeq 2000. Amplification of TCR beta CDR3 regions was carried out from RNA transcripts. For the first round of RT-PCR on the TCR CDR3, the HTBI primer set was used together with the Qiagen OneStep RT-PCR kit. TCRdb cleaned the public reads at Q25 with fastp, built clones with MiXCR and kept in-frame beta chains. Under each unique CDR3 protein, matching rows form one entry showing the most common genes and DNA. Counted in this sample were 300,000 to 450,000 distinct CDR3 sequences; about 18% of them appeared once. The top ten clonotypes cover around a third of the sample. Source material: blood. These TCRs come from a woman aged 25 to 39 with Graves' hyperthyroidism that later progressed to Graves' ophthalmopathy.

The genes are TRBV14 and TRBJ1-1; D unclear. The CDR3 runs 14 residues. V was clipped by 3 bases and J by 3 bases, with 11 bases between them. Germline-derived CDR1 and CDR2 are SGHDN and FVKESK. The CDR3 reads CASSHGPVDTEAFF. The CDR3 DNA reads as TGTGCCAGCAGCCATGGGCCCGTGGACACTGAAGCTTTCTTT. Using reference TRBV14 and TRBJ1-1 for the parts outside the CDR3, the full variable domain is EAGVTQFPSHSVIEKGQTVTLRCDPISGHDNLYWYRRVMGKEIKFLLHFVKESKQDESGMPNNRFLAERTGGTYSTLKVQPAELEDSGVYFCASSHGPVDTEAFFGQGTRLTVV.

At least ten counts were recorded for this clonotype. The V and J genes are TRBV28 and TRBJ2-7; D perhaps matches TRBD2 (5 bases). The CDR3 covers 16 residues. V lost 4 bases, J lost 4 bases, and 20 bases lay in between. Germline assignment: CDR1 MDHEN and CDR2 SYDVKM. The chain's CDR3 is CASSWFQLSSGYEQYF. In nucleotides, the CDR3 is TGTGCCAGCAGTTGGTTCCAATTGTCGAGCGGTTACGAGCAGTACTTC.

This clonotype was observed a few times. V is TRBV10-3 and J is TRBJ1-1, with D possibly matching TRBD1 (5 bases). CDR1 and CDR2 from the germline V gene are ENHRY and SYGVKD. CDR3 length: 12 amino acids. V shed 9 bases and J shed 5 bases, with 13 bases lying between them. Written as DNA, the CDR3 is TGTGCCATACAGGCCCCTCTTACTGAAGCTTTCTTT. As protein: CAIQAPLTEAFF.

The table lists this clonotype with many counts. The chain couples TRBV7-9 to TRBJ2-7, with 9 positions matching TRBD2. Germline CDR1 is SEHNR and CDR2 is FQNEAQ (reference sequence). With 5 bases clipped from V and 3 bases from J, the junction kept 8 bases outside the gene matches. The CDR3 totals 15 residues. CDR3 sequence (DNA): TGTGCCAGCAGCCCTCTAGCGGGAACCTTCTACGAGCAGTACTTC. Translating gives CASSPLAGTFYEQYF.

In this sample, this clonotype turned up a few times. The chain couples TRBV4-1 to TRBJ1-5; D is ambiguous. Germline V gene lookup returns CDR1 MGHRA and CDR2 YSYEKL. CDR3 size: 16 residues. The V and J ends lost 4 bases and 1 base respectively, with 14 bases between them. The CDR3 sequence: CASSLGYLGSNQPQHF. CDR3 sequence (DNA): TGCGCCAGCAGCCTGGGATACCTCGGAAGCAATCAGCCCCAGCATTTT.

This clonotype was picked up many times. The CDR3 DNA sequence: TGTGCCAGCAGTAATGGACTAGCGGGAGGAAATCTGGGGGAGCAGTACTTC. It yields the protein CASSNGLAGGNLGEQYF. The chain recombines TRBV7-6 with TRBJ2-7, with 14 positions matching TRBD2. Germline assignment: CDR1 SGHVS and CDR2 FNYEAQ. The V and J ends lost 6 bases and 7 bases, in that order; junction bases with no gene match: 14. The CDR3 runs 17 residues. The whole variable domain, remainder taken from reference TRBV7-6 and TRBJ2-7, is GAGVSQSPRYKVTKRGQDVALRCDPISGHVSLYWYRQALGQGPEFLTYFNYEAQQDKSGLPNDRFSAERPEGSISTLTIQRTEQRDSAMYRCASSNGLAGGNLGEQYFGPGTRLTVT.

This clonotype was found many times. This chain uses TRBV27 with TRBJ2-1; TRBD1 might be the D (6 bases). This CDR3 is 15 amino acids long. With 8 bases removed from V and 4 bases from J, the gap between germline ends came to 18 bases. In germline, CDR1 is MNHEY, CDR2 SMNVEV (reference sequence). CDR3 sequence (DNA): TGTGCCAGCTCCTTTGGGACACGGAGTTACAATGAGCAGTTCTTC. It codes for CASSFGTRSYNEQFF.

In this sample, this clonotype turned up many times. This chain connects TRBV6-1 to TRBJ2-7; 7 bases map to TRBD1. CDR1 is MNHNS and CDR2 is SASEGT in the germline V gene. Trimming removed 6 bases from V and 4 bases from J; junction bases left unmatched: 9. CDR3 size: 14 residues. In DNA form, the CDR3 reads TGTGCCAGCAGGGATCGGACAGGCCTGTACGAGCAGTACTTC. Protein product: CASRDRTGLYEQYF.